The clone carrying this T cell receptor beta chain turned up a few times. This entry is derived from a study of identical twins' blood T cells. Germline V gives CDR1 MNHEY, CDR2 SVGAGI. The CDR3 is made up of 14 amino acids. V was trimmed by 7 bases and J by 0 bases, leaving 13 bases between them. From the 5' RACE reads, TCRdb called clonotypes with MiXCR, one entry per CDR3 protein. The data show roughly 380,000 distinct CDR3 sequences, about 28% seen once. The sequenced sample consisted of PBMCs. The source is a woman between 18 and 55 years old in good health. This chain joins TRBV6-5 and TRBJ2-7, with D possibly being TRBD2 (6 bases). As DNA, the CDR3 is TGTGCCAGCAAGAGGCGGGACGCCTCCTACGAGCAGTACTTC. Encoded protein: CASKRRDASYEQYF.